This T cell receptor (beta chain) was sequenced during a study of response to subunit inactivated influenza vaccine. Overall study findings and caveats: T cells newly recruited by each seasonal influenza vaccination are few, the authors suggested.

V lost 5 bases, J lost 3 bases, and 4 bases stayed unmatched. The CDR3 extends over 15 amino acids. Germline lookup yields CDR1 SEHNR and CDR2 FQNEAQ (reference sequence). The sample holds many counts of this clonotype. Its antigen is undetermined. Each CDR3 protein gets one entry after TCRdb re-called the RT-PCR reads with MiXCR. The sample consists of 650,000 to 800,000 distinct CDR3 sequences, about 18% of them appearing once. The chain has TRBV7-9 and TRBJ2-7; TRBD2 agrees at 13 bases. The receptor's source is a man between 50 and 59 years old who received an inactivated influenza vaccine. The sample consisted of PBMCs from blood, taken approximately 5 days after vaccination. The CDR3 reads CASSVTSGRIYEQYF. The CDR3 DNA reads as TGTGCCAGCAGCGTGACTAGCGGGAGGATCTACGAGCAGTACTTC.